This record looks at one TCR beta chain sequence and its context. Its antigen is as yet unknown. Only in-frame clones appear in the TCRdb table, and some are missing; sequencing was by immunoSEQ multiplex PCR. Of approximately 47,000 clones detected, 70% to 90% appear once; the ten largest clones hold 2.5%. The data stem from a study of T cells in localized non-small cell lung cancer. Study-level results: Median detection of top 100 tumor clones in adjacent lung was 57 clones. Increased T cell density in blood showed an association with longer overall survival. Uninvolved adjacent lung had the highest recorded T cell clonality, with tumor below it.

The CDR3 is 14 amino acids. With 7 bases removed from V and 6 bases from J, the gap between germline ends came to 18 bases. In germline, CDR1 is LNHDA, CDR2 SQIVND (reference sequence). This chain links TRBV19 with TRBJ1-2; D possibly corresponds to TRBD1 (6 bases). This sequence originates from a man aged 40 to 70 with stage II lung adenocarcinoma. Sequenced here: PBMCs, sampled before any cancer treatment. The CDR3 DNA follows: TGTGCCAGTAAAATTAGTGGGGGGGCGAATGGCTACACCTTC. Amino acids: CASKISGGANGYTF. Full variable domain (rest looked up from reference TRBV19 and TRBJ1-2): DGGITQSPKYLFRKEGQNVTLSCEQNLNHDAMYWYRQDPGQGLRLIYYSQIVNDFQKGDIAEGYSVSREKKESFPLTVTSAQKNPTAFYLCASKISGGANGYTFGSGTRLTVV.